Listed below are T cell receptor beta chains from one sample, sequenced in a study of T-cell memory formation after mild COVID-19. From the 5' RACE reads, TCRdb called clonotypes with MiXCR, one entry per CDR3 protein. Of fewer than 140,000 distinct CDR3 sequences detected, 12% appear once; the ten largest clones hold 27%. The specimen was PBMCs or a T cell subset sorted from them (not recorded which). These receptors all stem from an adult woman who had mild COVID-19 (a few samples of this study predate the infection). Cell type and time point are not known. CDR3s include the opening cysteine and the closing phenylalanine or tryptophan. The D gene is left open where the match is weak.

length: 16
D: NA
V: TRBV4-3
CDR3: CASSQAHLALEDTQYF

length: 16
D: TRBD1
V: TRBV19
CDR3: CASSIVPGQGFYEQYF

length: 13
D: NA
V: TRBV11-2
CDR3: CASSNEYDTEAFF

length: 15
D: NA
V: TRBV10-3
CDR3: CAISDPGVPLWRYTF

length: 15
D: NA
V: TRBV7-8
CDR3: CASIHEGDSYNEQFF

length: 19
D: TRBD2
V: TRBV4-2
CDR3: CASSQGGLAGASGPYEQYF

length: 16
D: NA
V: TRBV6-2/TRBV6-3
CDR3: CASSYLGGVNYNEQFF

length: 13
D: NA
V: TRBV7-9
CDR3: CASSPTTGLKLFF

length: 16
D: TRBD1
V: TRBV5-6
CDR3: CASSAGTGGTKNIQYF

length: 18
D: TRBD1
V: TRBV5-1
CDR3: CASSLTPDRGIMSTEAFF

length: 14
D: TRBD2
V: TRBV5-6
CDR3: CASSAGLAGGTQYF

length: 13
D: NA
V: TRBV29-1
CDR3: CSVEPRVTSEQFF

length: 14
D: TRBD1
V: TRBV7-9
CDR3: CASSRTGLTYEQYF

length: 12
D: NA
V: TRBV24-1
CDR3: CATSDSTDTQYF

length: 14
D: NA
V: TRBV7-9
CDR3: CASSSRDFSYEQYF

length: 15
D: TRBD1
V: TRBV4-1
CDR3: CASSQTGSAAYEQYF